The next 5 T cell receptor beta chains were all read from a single sample in a study of cytotoxic CD8 clonotypes in ibrutinib-treated CLL. Measured with immunoSEQ multiplex PCR; TCRdb has only the in-frame clones, and not every one. The top ten clones hold approximately 2% of a sample with about 160,000 clones, roughly 86% of them seen once. The sample in question was PBMCs, obtained after 12 months of ibrutinib treatment. These receptors were collected from a human donor with chronic lymphocytic leukemia.

This clone was seen only once. The chain combines TRBV28 with TRBJ1-3; D might be TRBD1 (5 bases). The CDR3 contains 17 residues. The V and J ends lost 2 bases and 1 base respectively, with 15 bases between them. From germline, CDR1 is MDHEN and CDR2 SYDVKM. DNA for the CDR3: TGTGCCAGCAGTTTAGGGGGAGGGGTGGTATCTGGAAACACCATATATTTT. Translation gives CASSLGGGVVSGNTIYF.

This chain uses TRBV6-5 with TRBJ1-4; D gene uncertain. Trimming shortened V by 3 bases and J by 0 bases, and 8 bases separated the two germline ends. Germline CDR1 and CDR2: MNHEY and SVGAGI. The CDR3 is 15 residues long. The CDR3 DNA reads TGTGCCAGCAGTTATAGATACTCAACTAATGAAAAACTGTTTTTT. Translating gives CASSYRYSTNEKLFF.

The CDR3 DNA reads TGTGCCAGTAGCCTTATCTGGGGGGCCGAGTCACCCCTCCACTTT. Translated, it gives CASSLIWGAESPLHF. This chain uses TRBV19 with TRBJ1-6, with a tentative D call TRBD1 (6 bases). This CDR3 has 15 amino acids. Trimming left V 6 bases short and J 10 bases short, with 19 bases between. CDR1 is LNHDA, CDR2 SQIVND, per germline (reference sequence). Drawing the rest from reference TRBV19 and TRBJ1-6, the complete variable domain is DGGITQSPKYLFRKEGQNVTLSCEQNLNHDAMYWYRQDPGQGLRLIYYSQIVNDFQKGDIAEGYSVSREKKESFPLTVTSAQKNPTAFYLCASSLIWGAESPLHFGNGTRLTVT.

The chain joins TRBV28 to TRBJ2-2; 8 positions match TRBD2. Germline values: CDR1 MDHEN, CDR2 SYDVKM. V shed 5 bases, J shed 0 bases, and the junction held 5 bases outside the gene matches. The CDR3 is 16 amino acids. Here the CDR3 DNA reads TGTGCCAGCAGTACCCGACTAGCGACGAACACCGGGGAGCTGTTTTTT. It is translated as CASSTRLATNTGELFF.

Note on this clone: A junction end diverges from the germline sequence, so it may reflect a read error. J is TRBJ1-3 and V is TRBV7-8; D is undetermined. This CDR3 has 16 amino acids. CDR1 SGHVS and CDR2 FQNEAQ come from the germline V gene. CDR3 residues: CASSLGSSNSGSTIYF. CDR3 nucleotides: TGTGCCAGCAGCTTAGGGTCGAGTAACTCTGGAAGCACCATATATTTT.